Below, 3 T cell receptor beta chains from the same sample are listed, as sequenced in a study of brain T cells in children with intractable seizures. Profiled with immunoSEQ multiplex PCR; TCRdb holds only in-frame clones, not every one. Among tens of thousands of clones listed, about 92% were seen once. Sequenced here: peripheral blood, sampled at surgery. The receptor set was obtained from a boy under three years old with tuberous sclerosis and intractable seizures.

This rearrangement joins TRBV10-3 to TRBJ2-2; TRBD2 agrees at 10 bases. The CDR3 consists of 15 residues. Germline V gene lookup returns CDR1 ENHRY and CDR2 SYGVKD. V dropped 6 bases and J dropped 4; count of bases not matched to a gene: 5. CDR3 DNA sequence: TGTGCCATCAGACCAAGCGGGGGGGCCACCGGGGAGCTGTTTTTT. It specifies CAIRPSGGATGELFF.

The table lists this clone with a count of one. This CDR3 is CASSSGGLEAFF. The CDR3 DNA is TGCGCCAGCAGCTCGGGAGGCCTTGAAGCTTTCTTT. The gene calls are TRBV5-1 and TRBJ1-1; D is undetermined. V lost 3 bases and J 7 bases, leaving 10 bases between the germline ends. The CDR3 has 12 residues. Germline CDR1 SGHRS, CDR2 YFSETQ.

This rearrangement joins TRBV10-3 to TRBJ1-4, with 8 positions matching TRBD1. The CDR3 loop spans 13 amino acids. V shed 7 bases and J 6 bases; nucleotides not matched to a gene: 4. Germline-derived CDR1 and CDR2 are ENHRY and SYGVKD. The CDR3 coding sequence is TGTGCCATCAACAGGGGGGTGCATGAAAAACTGTTTTTT. It codes for CAINRGVHEKLFF.